The clone carrying this T cell receptor beta chain was recorded only once. Germline CDR1 is LNHDA and CDR2 is SQIVND (reference sequence). V was trimmed by 1 base and J by 5 bases, leaving 14 bases between them. There are 15 residues in the CDR3. These data are taken from a study of blood T cell repertoires in COVID-19. Authors' data handling: How many nucleated cells were present was estimated from reference gene primer amplification. The protocol was immunoSEQ multiplex PCR, while the TCRdb copy is restricted to in-frame clones and leaves out a portion. Clone size and the V and J calls come from that table; the DNA yielded D and trimming. In the table there are more than 300,000 clones, approximately 88% of which are singletons.

The TCR comes from a woman between 25 and 40 years old with COVID-19, enrolled during active disease. The V and J genes are TRBV19 and TRBJ2-5; maybe TRBD1 (6 bases). The specimen was peripheral blood. The CDR3 DNA is TGTGCCAGTAGTATAGGCGCAGGGGTCATCGAGACCCAGTACTTC. Translation: CASSIGAGVIETQYF.